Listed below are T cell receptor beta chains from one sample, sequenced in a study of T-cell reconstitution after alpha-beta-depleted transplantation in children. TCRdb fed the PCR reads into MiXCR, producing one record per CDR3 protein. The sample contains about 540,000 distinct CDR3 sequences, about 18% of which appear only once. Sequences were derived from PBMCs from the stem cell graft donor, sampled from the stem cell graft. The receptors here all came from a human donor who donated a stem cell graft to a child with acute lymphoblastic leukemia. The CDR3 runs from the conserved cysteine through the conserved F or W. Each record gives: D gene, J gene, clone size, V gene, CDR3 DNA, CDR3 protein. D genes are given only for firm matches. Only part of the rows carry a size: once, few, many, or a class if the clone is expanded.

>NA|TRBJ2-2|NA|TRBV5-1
TGCGCCAGCAGCTTCGGGGACCCCGGGGAGCTGTTTTTT
CASSFGDPGELFF
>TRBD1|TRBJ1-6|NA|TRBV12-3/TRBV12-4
TGTGCCAGCAGTTTACTACAGGGGAATTCACCCCTCCACTTT
CASSLLQGNSPLHF
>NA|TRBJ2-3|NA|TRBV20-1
TGCAGTGCTAGCGGGCCCACAGATACGCAGTATTTT
CSASGPTDTQYF
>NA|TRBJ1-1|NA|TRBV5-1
TGCGCCAGCAGCTGGCAAGGGCAACAAATTGATGAAGCTTTCTTT
CASSWQGQQIDEAFF
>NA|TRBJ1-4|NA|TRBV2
TGTGCCAGCAGTGATAGTGGTAATGAAAAACTGTTTTTT
CASSDSGNEKLFF
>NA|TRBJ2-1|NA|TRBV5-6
TGTGCCAGCAGCTGGTCCCGACTGGGTTCGGGGGAGCAGTTCTTC
CASSWSRLGSGEQFF
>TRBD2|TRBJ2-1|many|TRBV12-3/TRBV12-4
TGTGCCAGCAGTTTGGGGACTAGCTCTTACAATGAGCAGTTCTTC
CASSLGTSSYNEQFF
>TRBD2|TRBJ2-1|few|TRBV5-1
TGCGCCAGCAGCTTAGGCGGGAGAAGCAGCAATGAGCAGTTCTTC
CASSLGGRSSNEQFF
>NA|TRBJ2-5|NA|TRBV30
TGTGCCTGGAGTCCCCGGGAGACCCAGTACTTC
CAWSPRETQYF
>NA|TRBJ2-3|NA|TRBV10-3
TGTGCCGTAGTAGCGGCACCTACGGATACGCAGTATTTT
CAVVAAPTDTQYF
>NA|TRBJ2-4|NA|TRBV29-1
TGCAGCGTTGAAGGAGCGGAAAATGATGCCAAAAACATTCAGTACTTC
CSVEGAENDAKNIQYF
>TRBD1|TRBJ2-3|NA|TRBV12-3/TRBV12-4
TGTGCCAGCAGACTGCGGACAGGTTACACAGATACGCAGTATTTT
CASRLRTGYTDTQYF
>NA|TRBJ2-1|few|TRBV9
TGTGCCAGCAGCGTAGGACCGTTGTACGAGCAGTTCTTC
CASSVGPLYEQFF
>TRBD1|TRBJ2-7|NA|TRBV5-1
TGCGCCAGCAGCCAGGACAGGGGCTACTACGAGCAGTACTTC
CASSQDRGYYEQYF
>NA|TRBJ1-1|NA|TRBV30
TGTGCCTGGGGGTCCGGGGGCGCTTTCTTT
CAWGSGGAFF
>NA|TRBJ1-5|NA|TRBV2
TGTGCCAGCAGTGGCGGCCAGCCCCAGCATTTT
CASSGGQPQHF
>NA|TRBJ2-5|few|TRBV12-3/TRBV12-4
TGTGCCAGCAGTTTAAGGGGGCTAGCGGAACAAGAGACCCAGTACTTC
CASSLRGLAEQETQYF
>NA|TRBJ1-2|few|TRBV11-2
TGTGCCAGCAGCTTAGGGTACTACTATGGCTACACCTTC
CASSLGYYYGYTF
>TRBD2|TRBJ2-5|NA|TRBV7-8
TGTGCCAGCAGCTTCCGGTTAGCGGGACGACAAGAGACCCAGTACTTC
CASSFRLAGRQETQYF
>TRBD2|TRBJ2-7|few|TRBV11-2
TGTGCCAGCAGCCCCCGCAGTGGTGCTAGCGGTTTCTACGAGCAGTACTTC
CASSPRSGASGFYEQYF
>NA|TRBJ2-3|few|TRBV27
TGTGCCAGCAGTTTTGGTTTAGATACGCAGTATTTT
CASSFGLDTQYF
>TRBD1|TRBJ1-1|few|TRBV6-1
TGTGCCAGCAGTGTAGCCTTAGGGCTGGGACAGATGAACACTGAAGCTTTCTTT
CASSVALGLGQMNTEAFF
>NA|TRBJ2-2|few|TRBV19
TGTGCCAGTACCCGACAGCATAACACCGGGGAGCTGTTTTTT
CASTRQHNTGELFF
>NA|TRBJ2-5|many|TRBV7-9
TGTGCCAGCAGCCCGCTGTATAGCGGACAAGAGACCCAGTACTTC
CASSPLYSGQETQYF
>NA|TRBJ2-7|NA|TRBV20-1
TGCAGTGCAACCTCGGCGTTCTCAGGGCCTTACGAGCAGTACTTC
CSATSAFSGPYEQYF
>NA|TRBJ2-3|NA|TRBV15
TGTGCCACCAGCAGAGAGGTATCGTGGACTTCGGGCACAGATACGCAGTATTTT
CATSREVSWTSGTDTQYF
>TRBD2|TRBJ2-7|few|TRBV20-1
TGCAGTGCTAGCCTGGTACTTTGGACTAGCGGGAGGGTTAGGTACGAGCAGTACTTC
CSASLVLWTSGRVRYEQYF
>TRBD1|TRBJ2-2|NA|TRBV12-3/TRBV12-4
TGTGCCAGCCGCCCCCAGGGGGCTAGGGACACCGGGGAGCTGTTTTTT
CASRPQGARDTGELFF
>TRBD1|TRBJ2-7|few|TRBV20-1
TGCAGTGCTAGAATGGACAGGGACAGCGAGCAGTACTTC
CSARMDRDSEQYF
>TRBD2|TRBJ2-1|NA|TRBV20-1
TGCAGTGCTAGGGAGGGCGGACTAGCGGGAGAGAATGAGCAGTTCTTC
CSAREGGLAGENEQFF
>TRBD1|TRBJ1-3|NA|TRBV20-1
TGCAGTGCCCGCGACAGGGGGCAGGGTGGAAACACCATATATTTT
CSARDRGQGGNTIYF
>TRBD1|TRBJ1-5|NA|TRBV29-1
TGCAGCGTTCAGACAGGGGGCCAAAATCAGCCCCAGCATTTT
CSVQTGGQNQPQHF
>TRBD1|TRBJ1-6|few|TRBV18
TGTGCCAGCTCAACCAGACAGGGGCCCAATTCACCCCTCCACTTT
CASSTRQGPNSPLHF
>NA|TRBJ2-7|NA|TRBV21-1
TGTGCCAGCAGCAAGGGGGGACTAGCGGGAGTATCCTACGAGCAGTACTTC
CASSKGGLAGVSYEQYF
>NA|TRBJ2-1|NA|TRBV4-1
TGCGCCAGCAGCCAAGTCGGGGGAGATGAGCAGTTCTTC
CASSQVGGDEQFF
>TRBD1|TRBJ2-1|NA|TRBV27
TGTGCCAGCAGTTCAGGGGGAAGCGAGCAGTTCTTC
CASSSGGSEQFF
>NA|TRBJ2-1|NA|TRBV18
TGTGCCAGCTCACCTCTTATCAATGAGCAGTTCTTC
CASSPLINEQFF
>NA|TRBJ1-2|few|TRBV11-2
TGTGCCAGCAGTTCCATATCGGGGGGGAGGGACAACCAGTATGGCTACACCTTC
CASSSISGGRDNQYGYTF
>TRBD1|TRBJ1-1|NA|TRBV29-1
TGCAGCGTTGGTGGGTCGGGACAGGGGAACACTGAAGCTTTCTTT
CSVGGSGQGNTEAFF